The 10 T cell receptor beta chains below come from one sample, sequenced in a study of T cell repertoires in cytomegalovirus infection. In TCRdb, the reads were re-called with MiXCR into one record per CDR3 protein. The sample consists of over 300,000 distinct CDR3 sequences, around a sixth of them appearing once. Source material: PBMCs. The receptors originated from a human donor in good health (CMV status not recorded). Some clones in this sample may be carry-over from other donors' samples.

This clonotype came up once. This rearrangement joins TRBV14 to TRBJ2-1; D not resolved. Trimming stripped 0 bases from V and 13 bases from J, with 13 bases between. The germline V gene has CDR1 SGHDN and CDR2 FVKESK. The CDR3 has 13 amino acids. The DNA of the CDR3 is TGTGCCAGCAGCCAAGAAGCGAATTCGGTTCAGTTCTTC. Its protein is CASSQEANSVQFF.

This clonotype was observed at least ten times. This chain uses TRBV5-1 with TRBJ2-7, with a possible D match to TRBD1 (5 bases). Trimming stripped 5 bases from V and 4 bases from J, with 13 bases between. Germline V gene data show CDR1 as SGHRS and CDR2 as YFSETQ. The CDR3 sequence is 13 residues long. CDR3 amino acids: CASSFQGRYEQYF. The CDR3 nucleotides are TGCGCCAGCAGTTTTCAGGGAAGGTACGAGCAGTACTTC.

Only a few counts were recorded for this clonotype. The rearrangement joins TRBV6-6 to TRBJ2-5; D gene uncertain. The CDR3 loop spans 14 amino acids. The germline V gene has CDR1 MNHNY and CDR2 SVGAGI (reference sequence). Trimming cost V 0 bases and J 2 bases, with 7 bases left between them. The CDR3 spells CASSYSQTQETQYF. Here the CDR3 DNA reads TGTGCCAGCAGTTACTCGCAGACACAAGAGACCCAGTACTTC.

The chain joins TRBV6-5 to TRBJ1-1; TRBD1 matches at 7 bases. The CDR3 has 14 residues. After removal of 6 bases from V and 4 bases from J, the junction contained 8 bases not matched to a gene. Germline values: CDR1 MNHEY, CDR2 SVGAGI. CDR3 amino acids: CASRRGGLGTEAFF. CDR3 nucleotide sequence: TGTGCCAGCAGGAGAGGGGGCTTGGGCACTGAAGCTTTCTTT.

There are a few counts of this clonotype. The V call is TRBV11-1, the J call TRBJ2-2, with D perhaps matching TRBD2 (5 bases). There are 16 residues in the CDR3. V was pared by 5 bases and J by 0 bases, with 13 bases between. CDR1 SGHAT and CDR2 FQDESV come from the germline V gene (reference sequence). The CDR3 loop is CASSRGKWANTGELFF. The CDR3 coding sequence is TGTGCCAGCAGCAGAGGGAAGTGGGCGAACACCGGGGAGCTGTTTTTT.

The sample holds many counts of this clonotype. This sequence joins TRBV7-3 and TRBJ2-1; 8 positions agree with TRBD2. The germline CDR1 and CDR2 sequences are SGHTA and FQGTGA. The CDR3 covers 15 residues. The V gene end was trimmed by 1 base and the J gene end by 3 bases; junction bases not matched to a gene: 2. CDR3 sequence (DNA): TGTGCCAGCAGCTTAAGTCTAGCGGGCTACAATGAGCAGTTCTTC. This translates into CASSLSLAGYNEQFF.

This clonotype appeared many times. The chain joins TRBV10-3 to TRBJ2-7; TRBD2 agrees at 8 bases. Trimming took 8 bases from V and 7 from J; bases not matched to a gene: 7. Germline CDR1 reads ENHRY; CDR2 reads SYGVKD. The CDR3 is 12 residues long. The CDR3 region has the DNA TGTGCCATCGGTTCTTCGGGGGGGGAGCAGTACTTC. As protein: CAIGSSGGEQYF.

This clonotype has a handful of counts. The V call is TRBV7-8, the J call TRBJ2-5, with D possibly matching TRBD1 (6 bases). The germline V and J ends were trimmed by 3 bases and 2 bases, with 16 bases remaining between them. Germline assignment: CDR1 SGHVS and CDR2 FQNEAQ. The CDR3 is 16 residues long. The CDR3 region has the DNA TGTGCCAGCAGCTTCTCGTCTCAGGGGATTCAAGAGACCCAGTACTTC. Translating it yields CASSFSSQGIQETQYF.

Concerning this clonotype: One end of the junction is discordant with germline, which a read error may explain. This chain connects TRBV7-2 to TRBJ2-5, with 7 bases matching TRBD2. The CDR3 extends over 15 amino acids. The germline CDR1 and CDR2 sequences are SGHTA and FQGNSA. The CDR3 reads CASTLPGGERGTQYF. DNA for the CDR3: TGTGCCAGCACCTTACCTGGGGGGGAGAGAGGGACCCAGTACTTC. The full variable domain, its missing parts supplied by reference TRBV7-2 and TRBJ2-5, is GAGVSQSPSNKVTEKGKDVELRCDPISGHTALYWYRQSLGQGLEFLIYFQGNSAPDKSGLPSDRFSAERTGGSVSTLTIQRTQQEDSAVYLCASTLPGGERGTQYFGPGTRLLVL.

There are many counts of this clonotype. The V call is TRBV7-3, the J call TRBJ2-5, with D hard to call. Per germline, CDR1 SGHTA and CDR2 FQGTGA. The CDR3 has 14 residues. V shed 5 bases and J shed 2 bases, with 12 bases lying between them. The CDR3 here is CASSQRVGQETQYF. The DNA of the CDR3 is TGTGCCAGCAGCCAAAGGGTGGGGCAAGAGACCCAGTACTTC. Looking up the rest from reference TRBV7-3 and TRBJ2-5 gives the full variable domain: GAGVSQTPSNKVTEKGKYVELRCDPISGHTALYWYRQSLGQGPEFLIYFQGTGAADDSGLPNDRFFAVRPEGSVSTLKIQRTERGDSAVYLCASSQRVGQETQYFGPGTRLLVL.